These 4 T cell receptor beta chains came from one sample sequenced in a study of blood T cells in healthy people across ages. Through a sample-barcoded 5' primer and a J-beta primer mix, a second PCR was run for about 7 to 12 cycles. TCRdb re-called the 5' RACE reads with MiXCR, one entry per CDR3 protein. The sample lists over 1,500,000 distinct CDR3 sequences; about 39% were seen once. Sequencing was carried out using blood. The receptors derive from a human donor in good health.

V and J are TRBV5-1 and TRBJ1-1, with D possibly being TRBD1 (5 bases). The V and J ends lost 2 bases and 2 bases respectively, with 13 bases between them. Germline lookup yields CDR1 SGHRS and CDR2 YFSETQ. This CDR3 spans 15 amino acids. CDR3 region: CASSLWAGGNTEAFF. The CDR3 DNA is TGCGCCAGCAGCTTATGGGCGGGGGGTAACACTGAAGCTTTCTTT.

This clonotype turned up a few times. V is TRBV13 and J is TRBJ2-1; TRBD1 aligns across 11 bases. The V gene end was trimmed by 6 bases and the J gene end by 8 bases; junction bases not matched to a gene: 12. The CDR3 loop spans 16 amino acids. The V gene's germline CDR1 is PRHDT and CDR2 FYEKMQ (reference sequence). CDR3: CASSRTGGSLRDEQFF. The CDR3 DNA reads as TGTGCCAGCAGTCGGACAGGGGGCTCCCTCAGGGATGAGCAGTTCTTC.

The rearrangement joins TRBV12-3 or TRBV12-4 to TRBJ2-3; 8 bases line up with TRBD1. This CDR3 contains 14 residues. V was clipped by 5 bases and J by 7 bases; unmatched bases: 8. The DNA of the CDR3 is TGTGCCAGCAGTGCAACGGGACAGGATTATACGCAGTATTTT. Translated, it gives CASSATGQDYTQYF.

Only a few counts were recorded for this clonotype. This chain joins TRBV20-1 and TRBJ2-3; no clear D. The CDR3 consists of 13 residues. V was clipped by 0 bases and J by 5 bases, with 9 bases between them. From germline, CDR1 is DFQATT and CDR2 SNEGSKA (reference sequence). Written as DNA, the CDR3 is TGCAGTGCTAGAGATCGCGGCCAAGATACGCAGTATTTT. This sequence encodes CSARDRGQDTQYF.